A selection of T cell receptor beta chains follows, all from one sample in a study of cytomegalovirus exposure and HLA in healthy donors. Using immunoSEQ multiplex PCR, the repertoire was profiled, and TCRdb retains in-frame clones only, with some absent. Of over 150,000 clones listed, 74% are singletons. The specimen sequenced was PBMCs. These receptors were taken from a man aged 25 to 40 in good health and CMV-seronegative. The conserved cysteine and the conserved F or W are not part of the CDR3 here.

V gene	J gene	CDR3 protein
TRBV6-1	TRBJ2-1	ASSLLKAGNEQF
TRBV28	TRBJ2-5	ASSLQGPRGQY
TRBV7-3	TRBJ2-1	ASSWAPYNEQF
TRBV14	.	ASFSGASYEQY
TRBV5-1	TRBJ1-1	ASSPGHQIPNTEAF
TRBV19	TRBJ2-2	ASTRLAGGTSSPGELF
TRBV18	TRBJ1-1	ASSPQLNTEAF
TRBV7-3	TRBJ1-3	ASSLRSQGGRSGNTIY
TRBV19	TRBJ2-2	ASSTHSRDRPGELF
TRBV5-1	TRBJ1-1	ASSLEGQGAVAF
TRBV6-1	TRBJ1-2	ASLADPLHGYT
TRBV7-9	TRBJ2-7	SSSPRENEQY